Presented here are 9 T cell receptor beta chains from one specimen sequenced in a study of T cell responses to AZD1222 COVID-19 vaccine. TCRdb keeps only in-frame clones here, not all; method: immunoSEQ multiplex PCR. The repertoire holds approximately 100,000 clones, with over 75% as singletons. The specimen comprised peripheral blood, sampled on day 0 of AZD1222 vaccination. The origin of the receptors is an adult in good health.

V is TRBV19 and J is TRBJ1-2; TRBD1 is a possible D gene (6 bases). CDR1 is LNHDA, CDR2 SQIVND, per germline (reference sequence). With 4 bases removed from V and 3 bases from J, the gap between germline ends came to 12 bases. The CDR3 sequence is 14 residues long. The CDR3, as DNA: TGTGCCAGTAGTACCCAGGGGTCCGACTATGGCTACACCTTC. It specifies CASSTQGSDYGYTF.

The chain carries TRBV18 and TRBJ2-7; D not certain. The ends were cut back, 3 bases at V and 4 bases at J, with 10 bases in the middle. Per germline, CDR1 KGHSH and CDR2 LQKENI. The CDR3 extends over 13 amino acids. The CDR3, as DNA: TGTGCCAGCTCACCCCCCGAAAAATACGAGCAGTACTTC. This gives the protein CASSPPEKYEQYF.

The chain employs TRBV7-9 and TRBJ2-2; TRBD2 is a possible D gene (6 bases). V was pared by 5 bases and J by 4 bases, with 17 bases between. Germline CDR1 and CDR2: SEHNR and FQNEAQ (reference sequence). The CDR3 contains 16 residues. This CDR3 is CASSPSGGGSTGELFF. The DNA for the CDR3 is TGTGCCAGCAGCCCTTCCGGGGGAGGTAGCACCGGGGAGCTGTTTTTT.

CDR3 sequence reads: CASSLAPNTGELFF. In nucleotides, the CDR3 is TGCGCCAGCAGCTTGGCACCGAACACCGGGGAGCTGTTTTTT. The chain links TRBV5-1 to TRBJ2-2; D remains unclear. V shed 0 bases and J shed 0 bases, with 3 bases lying between them. Germline V gene lookup returns CDR1 SGHRS and CDR2 YFSETQ. This CDR3 contains 14 residues. The variable domain in full, with the rest retrieved from reference TRBV5-1 and TRBJ2-2, is KAGVTQTPRYLIKTRGQQVTLSCSPISGHRSVSWYQQTPGQGLQFLFEYFSETQRNKGNFPGRFSGRQFSNSRSEMNVSTLELGDSALYLCASSLAPNTGELFFGEGSRLTVL.

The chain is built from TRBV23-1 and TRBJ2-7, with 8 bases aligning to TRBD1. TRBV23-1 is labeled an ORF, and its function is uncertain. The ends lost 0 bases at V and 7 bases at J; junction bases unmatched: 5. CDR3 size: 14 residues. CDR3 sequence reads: CASSQSDRVEEQYF. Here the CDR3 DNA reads TGCGCCAGCAGTCAATCGGACAGGGTGGAGGAGCAGTACTTC.

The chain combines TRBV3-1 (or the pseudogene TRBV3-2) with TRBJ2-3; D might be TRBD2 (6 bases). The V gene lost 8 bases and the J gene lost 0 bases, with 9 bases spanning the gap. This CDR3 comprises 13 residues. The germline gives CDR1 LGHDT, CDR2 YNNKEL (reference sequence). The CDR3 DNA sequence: TGTGCCAGCGGGAGGTCTAGCACAGATACGCAGTATTTT. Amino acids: CASGRSSTDTQYF.

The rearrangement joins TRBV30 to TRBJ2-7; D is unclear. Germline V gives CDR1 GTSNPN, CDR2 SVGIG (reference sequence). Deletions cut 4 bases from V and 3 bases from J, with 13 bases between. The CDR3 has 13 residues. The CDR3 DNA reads TGTGCCTGGACGAACCTCGCCGACTACGAGCAGTACTTC. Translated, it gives CAWTNLADYEQYF.

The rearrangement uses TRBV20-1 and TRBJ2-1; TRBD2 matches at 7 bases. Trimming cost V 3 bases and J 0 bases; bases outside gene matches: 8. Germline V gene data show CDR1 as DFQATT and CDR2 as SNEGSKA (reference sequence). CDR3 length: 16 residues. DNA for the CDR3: TGCAGTGCTAGTTGGGCCCTAGCGGCCTCCTACAATGAGCAGTTCTTC. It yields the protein CSASWALAASYNEQFF.

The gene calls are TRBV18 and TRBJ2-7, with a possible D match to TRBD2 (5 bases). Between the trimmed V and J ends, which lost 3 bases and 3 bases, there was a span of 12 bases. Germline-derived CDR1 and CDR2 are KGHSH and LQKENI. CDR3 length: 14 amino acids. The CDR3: CASSPGGTNYEQYF. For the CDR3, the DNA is TGTGCCAGCTCACCCGGAGGAACAAACTACGAGCAGTACTTC.